These T cell receptor beta chains were read from a single sample in a study of shared clonotypes between healthy human individuals. Assay used: immunoSEQ multiplex PCR; TCRdb lists only in-frame clones, some missing. The sample includes 2 million to 2.5 million clones, more than 85% of them seen just once. Material: naive CD4+ T cells from PBMCs. The receptors here all came from a man between 18 and 35 years old in good health. Some clones in this sample may be carry-over from other donors' samples. CDR3s include the opening cysteine and the closing phenylalanine or tryptophan. The order of the fields is V gene, clone size, CDR3 length, J gene, D gene, CDR3 DNA, CDR3 protein. D genes are given only for firm matches. Clone sizes are given selectively: once, few, many, or a class where the clone is expanded.

TRBV5-5	NA	14	TRBJ2-7	NA	TGTGCCAGCAGTTCTGGACCCGGGGACTACGAGCAGTACTTC	CASSSGPGDYEQYF
TRBV15	NA	15	TRBJ1-1	NA	TGTGCCACCAGCAGAGATCGAAGACCGAACACTGAAGCTTTCTTT	CATSRDRRPNTEAFF
TRBV18	NA	14	TRBJ2-7	TRBD1	TGTGCCAGCTCACCAGGGACAGGGCTCGACGAGCAGTACTTC	CASSPGTGLDEQYF
TRBV20-1	NA	11	TRBJ1-2	TRBD1	TGCAGTGTGGGACAGAAGCAGGGCTACACCTTC	CSVGQKQGYTF
TRBV6-6	NA	14	TRBJ1-3	NA	TGTGCCAGCAGGTTAAGTCAGGGAGGTGACACCATATATTTT	CASRLSQGGDTIYF
TRBV18	NA	16	TRBJ1-1	NA	TGTGCCAGCTCACCACGTGTAGGCAGGGAGAGTACTGAAGCTTTCTTT	CASSPRVGRESTEAFF
TRBV4-1	NA	15	TRBJ2-7	TRBD2	TGCGCCAGCAGCCAAGTTCGCGGGAGCTCCTACGAGCAGTACTTC	CASSQVRGSSYEQYF
TRBV6-4	NA	13	TRBJ2-3	NA	TGTGCCAGCAGTGACTCGACTATAACTACGCAGTATTTT	CASSDSTITTQYF
TRBV18	NA	15	TRBJ2-7	TRBD1	TGTGCCAGCTCTCCCGGGACAGGGGGCTCCTACGAGCAGTACTTC	CASSPGTGGSYEQYF
TRBV5-1	NA	15	TRBJ2-3	NA	TGCGCCAGCAGCCCTGACGGGGCTCCTACACTTACGCAGTATTTT	CASSPDGAPTLTQYF
TRBV19	NA	15	TRBJ2-7	TRBD1	TGTGCCAGTAGTCTCCGGGACAGGCTCTCCTACGAGCAGTACTTC	CASSLRDRLSYEQYF
TRBV2	NA	15	TRBJ1-1	NA	TGTGCCAGCCGGCGTATGCAGGAGACGAACACTGAAGCTTTCTTT	CASRRMQETNTEAFF
TRBV10-3	NA	15	TRBJ2-1	TRBD2	TGTGCCATCACCCCCCTAGCGGGAGAGAACAATGAGCAGTTCTTC	CAITPLAGENNEQFF
TRBV11-2	NA	13	TRBJ1-4	TRBD1	TGTGCCAGCAGCTACAGGGGTGATGAAAAACTGTTTTTT	CASSYRGDEKLFF
TRBV10-3	NA	12	TRBJ2-5	NA	TGTGCCATCGGGGGGGCTCAAGAGACCCAGTACTTC	CAIGGAQETQYF
TRBV6-4	NA	14	TRBJ2-2	TRBD2	TGTGCCAGCAGAGCTAGCGGTAACACCGGGGAGCTGTTTTTT	CASRASGNTGELFF
TRBV5-1	NA	12	TRBJ2-7	NA	TGCGCCAGCAGCTTGGTTTCGGGCGAGCAGTACTTC	CASSLVSGEQYF
TRBV5-1	NA	15	TRBJ1-2	NA	TGCGCCAGCAGCTTGGTAACTCCAGCTAACTATGGCTACACCTTC	CASSLVTPANYGYTF
TRBV7-8	once	16	TRBJ1-1	NA	TGTGCCAGCAGCCGAAACTTGAACAGGGAGCTGACTGAAGCTTTCTTT	CASSRNLNRELTEAFF
TRBV5-1	NA	15	TRBJ1-2	NA	TGCGCCAGCAGTATTGGACTGGACGGAAACTATGGCTACACCTTC	CASSIGLDGNYGYTF
TRBV28	NA	17	TRBJ2-2	TRBD2	TGTGCCAGCTCAAGATCTGGGGGACTAGGGGGCACCGGGGAGCTGTTTTTT	CASSRSGGLGGTGELFF
TRBV10-3	NA	14	TRBJ2-1	NA	TGTGCCATCAGTCAGCGAGGGTCCTACAATGAGCAGTTCTTC	CAISQRGSYNEQFF
TRBV7-6	NA	18	TRBJ2-7	TRBD2	TGTGCCAGCAGCTTAGACGATAGCGCCCGGGGAGGGTCCTACGAGCAGTACTTC	CASSLDDSARGGSYEQYF
TRBV5-6	NA	17	TRBJ2-6	TRBD2	TGTGCCAGCAGCCCGCCCGGGGGGGACTCTGGGGCCAACGTCCTGACTTTC	CASSPPGGDSGANVLTF
TRBV6-5	NA	15	TRBJ2-2	NA	TGTGCCAGCAGTTACTTGAGCGGGAACACCGGGGAGCTGTTTTTT	CASSYLSGNTGELFF
TRBV10-1	NA	13	TRBJ2-3	NA	TGCGCCAGCAACCCCGGACCCGGAGGTACGCAGTATTTT	CASNPGPGGTQYF
TRBV28	NA	14	TRBJ2-5	NA	TGTGCCAGCAGTTTCAGCCCCGGTGGGGAGACCCAGTACTTC	CASSFSPGGETQYF
TRBV19	NA	15	TRBJ2-5	TRBD1	TGTGCCAGTAACCCGGGACAGGGGAGGCAAGAGACCCAGTACTTC	CASNPGQGRQETQYF